The 31 T cell receptor beta chains reported below all come from one sample, sequenced in a study of T cell repertoires in cytomegalovirus infection. Which antigens these TCRs recognize remains unknown. TCRdb re-derived calls from the reads in MiXCR, one entry per CDR3 protein. The table includes fewer than 1,000,000 distinct CDR3 sequences, around a third detected once. The starting material was cultured CD8+ T cells from PBMCs, obtained from culture after CMV antigen stimulation. The receptors derive from a human donor in good health (CMV status not recorded). Some clones in this sample may be carry-over from other donors' samples.

This chain joins TRBV4-1 and TRBJ1-4; D perhaps matches TRBD1 (5 bases). Germline V lookup: CDR1 MGHRA, CDR2 YSYEKL. This CDR3 is built from 15 residues. V lost 1 base to trimming and J lost 8 bases, with 14 bases between them. In DNA form, the CDR3 reads TGCGCCAGCAGCCAAGCGGGCTGGGGGGACGAAAAACTGTTTTTT. This sequence encodes CASSQAGWGDEKLFF.

Of note for this clonotype: A much larger clonotype is one base distant, so this may be a read error. Here the CDR3 reads CANSLYEGKETQYF. CDR3 bases: TGTGCCAACAGCCTCTATGAGGGGAAAGAGACCCAGTACTTC. The chain has TRBV7-6 and TRBJ2-5; D is perhaps TRBD1 or TRBD2 (5 bases each). This CDR3 has 14 residues. The germline gives CDR1 SGHVS, CDR2 FNYEAQ. Full variable domain (missing parts from reference TRBV7-6 and TRBJ2-5): GAGVSQSPRYKVTKRGQDVALRCDPISGHVSLYWYRQALGQGPEFLTYFNYEAQQDKSGLPNDRFSAERPEGSISTLTIQRTEQRDSAMYRCANSLYEGKETQYFGPGTRLLVL.

The genes are TRBV2 and TRBJ2-7, with D perhaps matching TRBD2 (6 bases). CDR1 and CDR2 from the germline V gene are SNHLY and FYNNEI. V shed 4 bases and J shed 3 bases, with 13 bases lying between them. The CDR3 spans 14 residues. The CDR3, as DNA: TGTGCCAGCAGTGGACGCGGGGTCGACTACGAGCAGTACGTC. It translates to CASSGRGVDYEQYV.

J is TRBJ2-7 and V is TRBV27; tentative D call: TRBD2 (7 bases). CDR3 length equals 15 residues. Germline loops: CDR1 MNHEY, CDR2 SMNVEV (reference sequence). Trimming removed 0 bases from V and 2 bases from J, with 11 bases in between. CDR3 nucleotide sequence: TGTGCCAGCAGTTTATCGGGGGGGCCGACCTACGAGCAGTACTTC. It encodes CASSLSGGPTYEQYF.

This clonotype was recorded a few times. The chain has TRBV6-1 and TRBJ2-3; D gene ambiguous. This CDR3 is 15 amino acids long. Germline V gene data show CDR1 as MNHNS and CDR2 as SASEGT. The V gene lost 6 bases and the J gene lost 5 bases, with 18 bases spanning the gap. CDR3: CASSLALRVGDTQYF. The CDR3 DNA follows: TGTGCCAGCAGCCTTGCCCTCCGTGTAGGAGATACGCAGTATTTT.

The rearrangement joins TRBV20-1 to TRBJ1-1; D possibly corresponds to TRBD1 (5 bases). From germline, CDR1 is DFQATT and CDR2 SNEGSKA (reference sequence). This CDR3 has 14 residues. Between the trimmed V and J ends, which lost 2 bases and 0 bases, there was a span of 10 bases. The CDR3, as DNA: TGCAGTGCTAGACAGGGATGGGTGAACACTGAAGCTTTCTTT. It specifies CSARQGWVNTEAFF.

The chain combines TRBV7-9 with TRBJ2-6, with D perhaps being TRBD1 or TRBD2 (6 bases each). This CDR3 spans 16 amino acids. Trimming cost V 5 bases and J 4 bases, with 15 bases left between them. Germline V CDR1 and CDR2: SEHNR, FQNEAQ (reference sequence). This chain's CDR3 is CASSPPWGAGANVLTF. The CDR3 DNA follows: TGTGCCAGCAGCCCCCCCTGGGGGGCCGGGGCCAACGTCCTGACTTTC.

This clonotype was seen at least ten times. The rearrangement links TRBV7-2 to TRBJ2-7; 7 bases agree with TRBD1. Germline CDR1 is SGHTA and CDR2 is FQGNSA. This CDR3 is built from 15 residues. J gave up 3 bases and V 5 bases, and 10 bases lay outside the gene matches. CDR3 amino acids: CASSPLTGLHYEQYV. CDR3 DNA: TGTGCCAGCAGCCCACTGACAGGGCTTCACTACGAGCAGTACGTC.

J is TRBJ2-1 and V is TRBV25-1; unclear D gene. The germline gives CDR1 MGHDK, CDR2 SYGVNS. Trimming stripped 4 bases from V and 0 bases from J, with 13 bases between. This CDR3 region has 16 residues. The CDR3 nucleotides read TGTGCCAGCAGTGGTGCAGGCCGAGACTCCTACAATGAGCAGTTCTTC. Translated, it gives CASSGAGRDSYNEQFF.

This clonotype was picked up a small number of times. The chain couples TRBV19 to TRBJ2-1, with TRBD2 identical over 11 bases. The V gene end was trimmed by 9 bases and the J gene end by 6 bases; junction bases not matched to a gene: 10. Germline loops: CDR1 LNHDA, CDR2 SQIVND (reference sequence). The CDR3 runs 15 residues. In DNA form, the CDR3 reads TGTGCCAGCCGAACCTTAGCGGGGGGGCTCAATGAGCAGTTCTTC. Translating it yields CASRTLAGGLNEQFF. The variable domain in full, completed from reference TRBV19 and TRBJ2-1, reads DGGITQSPKYLFRKEGQNVTLSCEQNLNHDAMYWYRQDPGQGLRLIYYSQIVNDFQKGDIAEGYSVSREKKESFPLTVTSAQKNPTAFYLCASRTLAGGLNEQFFGPGTRLTVL.

Of note for this clonotype: The junction and the germline gene differ at one end; a read error may be behind it. The chain employs TRBV4-1 and TRBJ2-5, with D uncertain. Per the germline V gene, CDR1 is MGHRA and CDR2 is YSYEKL. This CDR3 is built from 15 residues. For the CDR3, the DNA is TGCACCAGCAGCCAAGATCTTGAGGAACAAGAGACCCAGTACTTC. This codes for CTSSQDLEEQETQYF.

About this clonotype itself: A much larger clone lies a single base off, so this may be a read error. The chain is built from TRBV12-3 or TRBV12-4 and TRBJ1-2; D call uncertain. The ends were cut back, 11 bases at V and 1 base at J, with 11 bases in the middle. The CDR3 loop spans 12 amino acids. The CDR3 loop is CAGNEDNYGYTF. CDR3 bases: TGTGCCGGCAATGAGGATAACTATGGCTACACCTTC.

V is TRBV2 and J is TRBJ2-7; D is undetermined. In germline, CDR1 is SNHLY, CDR2 FYNNEI. Trimming cost V 6 bases and J 3 bases, with 9 bases left between them. The CDR3 extends over 12 amino acids. The CDR3 sequence: CASRGSYYEQYV. DNA for the CDR3: TGTGCCAGCAGGGGATCCTACTACGAGCAGTACGTC.

This clonotype was observed a few times. The rearrangement joins TRBV12-3 or TRBV12-4 to TRBJ2-1, with a possible D match to TRBD2 (6 bases). The CDR3 consists of 13 residues. V was clipped by 3 bases and J by 13 bases, with 16 bases between them. CDR3 DNA: TGTGCCAGCAGTTTTGTGGGAGGTGGGAGTCAGTTCTTC. Its translation: CASSFVGGGSQFF.

The chain links TRBV7-3 to TRBJ2-5; 8 bases agree with TRBD1. V was clipped by 4 bases and J by 1 base; unmatched bases: 5. This CDR3 comprises 15 residues. Germline CDR1 is SGHTA and CDR2 is FQGTGA. The CDR3 DNA is TGTGCCAGCAGCTACGGACAGGGAATCCAAGAGACCCAGTACTTC. Protein: CASSYGQGIQETQYF.

Only one count was recorded for this clonotype. The J gene is TRBJ1-2, the V gene TRBV10-3; 7 positions match TRBD1. The ends lost 10 bases at V and 2 bases at J; junction bases unmatched: 7. The V gene's germline CDR1 is ENHRY and CDR2 SYGVKD. This CDR3 is 13 amino acids long. CDR3 coding DNA: TGTGCCACGGGACAGAACCTAAACTATGGCTACACCTTC. Translating it yields CATGQNLNYGYTF.

The CDR3 reads CASRGNNFGEAFF. CDR3 DNA: TGTGCCAGTAGAGGGAATAACTTCGGTGAAGCTTTCTTT. The J gene is TRBJ1-1, the V gene TRBV19; D gene unclear. The CDR3 is 13 amino acids. V gave up 6 bases and J gave up 7 bases, with 15 bases separating them. The germline CDR1 and CDR2 sequences are LNHDA and SQIVND (reference sequence).

J is TRBJ1-4 and V is TRBV10-3; 9 positions agree with TRBD1. Per the germline V gene, CDR1 is ENHRY and CDR2 is SYGVKD. The CDR3 length is 15 residues. The J segment lost 8 bases and the V segment lost 7 bases, leaving 11 bases of the junction unmatched. CDR3 in DNA: TGTGCCATCAAAACTCCGGGACAGGGAGGGGAAAAACTGTTTTTT. Protein: CAIKTPGQGGEKLFF.

This clonotype was detected ten times or more. The gene calls are TRBV7-2 and TRBJ2-1; the match to TRBD1 covers 12 bases. The CDR3 is made up of 15 amino acids. Germline CDR1 SGHTA, CDR2 FQGNSA. Trimming took 6 bases from V and 7 from J; bases not matched to a gene: 7. CDR3 protein: CASRYRDRGRNEQFF. DNA of the CDR3: TGTGCCAGCAGATACCGGGACAGGGGGCGTAATGAGCAGTTCTTC.

This clonotype has more than one count but fewer than ten. This chain links TRBV4-2 with TRBJ2-2; D possibly matches TRBD1 or TRBD2 (5 bases each). V lost 2 bases and J lost 3, with 13 bases in between. This CDR3 is 16 amino acids long. Germline V gives CDR1 LGHNA, CDR2 YNFKEQ. Written as DNA, the CDR3 is TGTGCCAGCAGCCAAAGCCCGGGACCATACACCGGGGAGCTGTTTTTT. Residues: CASSQSPGPYTGELFF.

Turning to this clonotype: A much larger clone differs from this one at a single base, so this may be a read error. The rearrangement uses TRBV7-9 and TRBJ1-2, with D unclear. CDR1 SEHNR and CDR2 FQNEAQ come from the germline V gene (reference sequence). The CDR3 runs to 13 residues. This CDR3 reads CVSRREENYGYTF. The CDR3 DNA follows: TGTGTCAGCAGGAGGGAGGAGAACTATGGCTACACCTTC.

This clonotype occurred a few times. V is TRBV6-5 and J is TRBJ2-2, with D possibly TRBD2 on 6 matching bases. Germline CDR1 is MNHEY and CDR2 is SVGAGI. The CDR3 spans 13 residues. Trimming removed 6 bases from V and 6 bases from J, with 11 bases in between. CDR3 sequence reads: CASSPGVPGELFF. The DNA of the CDR3 is TGTGCCAGCAGCCCGGGGGTCCCCGGGGAGCTGTTTTTT.

The CDR3 nucleotides are TGTGCCAGCAGTACTGGACAGTTAAAGGAGACCCAGTACTTC. Translation: CASSTGQLKETQYF. The chain recombines TRBV28 with TRBJ2-5, with D possibly being TRBD1 (6 bases). In germline, CDR1 is MDHEN, CDR2 SYDVKM. The CDR3 runs to 14 residues. The V end was cut by 5 bases, the J end by 5 bases, with 15 bases between.

This clonotype was recorded a few times. The chain is built from TRBV7-9 and TRBJ1-4; 8 bases match TRBD1. The germline V gene has CDR1 SEHNR and CDR2 FQNEAQ (reference sequence). This CDR3 is 14 amino acids long. The V segment lost 3 bases and the J segment 6 bases; nucleotides outside the gene matches: 3. The CDR3 here is CASSFQDRDEKLFF. CDR3 nucleotides: TGTGCCAGCAGCTTCCAGGACAGGGATGAAAAACTGTTTTTT.

This clonotype was counted once. The chain combines TRBV2 with TRBJ1-2; weak D call: TRBD1 (5 bases). The CDR3 length is 12 residues. V was cut by 7 bases and J by 12 bases, with 18 bases left in between. Germline CDR1 is SNHLY and CDR2 is FYNNEI. The chain's CDR3 is CASTPGGPWDTF. The CDR3 DNA follows: TGTGCCAGCACCCCCGGGGGACCATGGGACACCTTC.

The rearrangement uses TRBV2 and TRBJ1-1, with D perhaps matching TRBD1 (5 bases). Germline V gives CDR1 SNHLY, CDR2 FYNNEI. Trimming cost V 0 bases and J 4 bases, with 9 bases left between them. This CDR3 has 14 residues. In DNA, the CDR3 is TGTGCCAGCAGTGAAGCAGTGAGGGGCACTGAAGCTTTCTTT. As protein: CASSEAVRGTEAFF. The full variable domain, its missing parts supplied by reference TRBV2 and TRBJ1-1, is EPEVTQTPSHQVTQMGQEVILRCVPISNHLYFYWYRQILGQKVEFLVSFYNNEISEKSEIFDDQFSVERPDGSNFTLKIRSTKLEDSAMYFCASSEAVRGTEAFFGQGTRLTVV.

This clonotype was seen a handful of times. The chain couples TRBV12-5 to TRBJ2-5, with D possibly being TRBD1 (5 bases). Trimming removed 0 bases at V and 4 bases at J, with 21 bases between. From germline, CDR1 is LGHNT and CDR2 FRNRAP. The CDR3 runs to 18 residues. CDR3 coding DNA: TGTGCTAGTGGTTTGGTAGAGCGTCCACCAGGGCTACGAGAGACCCAGTACTTC. Amino acid sequence: CASGLVERPPGLRETQYF.

This clonotype was seen only once. This chain connects TRBV15 to TRBJ2-5, with 8 bases that match TRBD1. Germline CDR1 and CDR2: LNHNV and YYDKDF (reference sequence). With 5 bases clipped from V and 5 bases from J, the junction kept 13 bases outside the gene matches. The CDR3 length is 16 residues. CDR3 sequence reads: CATSLWTGTRKETQYF. The CDR3 DNA reads as TGTGCCACCAGCTTATGGACAGGGACGAGAAAGGAGACCCAGTACTTC.

V usage is TRBV7-9 and J usage is TRBJ1-2; D is perhaps TRBD1 (6 bases). This CDR3 contains 14 residues. CDR1 is SEHNR, CDR2 FQNEAQ, per germline (reference sequence). V lost 2 bases and J lost 3, with 10 bases in between. Here the CDR3 DNA reads TGTGCCAGCAGCTTACCCGGGGGGCACTATGGCTACACCTTC. Residues: CASSLPGGHYGYTF. The full variable domain, completed using reference TRBV7-9 and TRBJ1-2, is DTGVSQNPRHKITKRGQNVTFRCDPISEHNRLYWYRQTLGQGPEFLTYFQNEAQLEKSRLLSDRFSAERPKGSFSTLEIQRTEQGDSAMYLCASSLPGGHYGYTFGSGTRLTVV.

The chain joins TRBV6-2 or TRBV6-3 to TRBJ2-4, with D possibly matching TRBD1 (6 bases). V lost 5 bases, J lost 2 bases, and 10 bases lay in between. CDR1 is MNHEY, CDR2 SVGEGT, per germline. There are 14 residues in the CDR3. CDR3 in amino acids: CASSEWGPKNIQYF. In DNA form, the CDR3 reads TGTGCCAGCAGTGAATGGGGGCCCAAAAACATTCAGTACTTC.

This clonotype came up a few times. The chain is built from TRBV7-6 and TRBJ1-1; no clear D. V dropped 7 bases and J dropped 5 bases, with 14 bases sitting between them. This CDR3 region has 13 residues. Germline V gives CDR1 SGHVS, CDR2 FNYEAQ. CDR3 sequence: CASTSMVETEAFF. The CDR3 DNA is TGTGCCAGCACCTCAATGGTGGAGACTGAAGCTTTCTTT.